Shown below are 3 T cell receptor beta chains from a single sample sequenced in a study of cytomegalovirus exposure and HLA in healthy donors. With 60 Vbeta and 13 Jbeta primers, the PCR was carried out. The assay was immunoSEQ multiplex PCR, and TCRdb's table has in-frame clones only and misses some. The data contain 95,000 to 110,000 clones, roughly a tenth of them singletons. The sample was PBMCs. The receptors derive from a man aged 40-49 years in good health and CMV-seropositive.

This clone showed up just a few times. The chain combines TRBV19 with TRBJ2-7, with a tentative D call TRBD1 (6 bases). V was shortened by 2 bases and J by 7 bases, with 15 bases between the two germline ends. The germline V gene encodes CDR1 LNHDA and CDR2 SQIVND (reference sequence). The CDR3 is 14 residues long. In nucleotides, the CDR3 is TGTGCCAGTAGTATAACTGGAACAGGGAAAGAGCAGTACGTC. This sequence encodes CASSITGTGKEQYV.

V and J are TRBV7-3 and TRBJ2-3; 7 positions agree with TRBD1. Germline-derived CDR1 and CDR2 are SGHTA and FQGTGA. Germline trimming cut 2 bases from V and 2 bases from J; bases unmatched to any gene: 7. This CDR3 comprises 16 residues. The CDR3 DNA reads as TGTGCCAGCAGCTTACTGGGGACAGACTCCACAGATACGCAGTATTTT. Amino acids: CASSLLGTDSTDTQYF.

The chain is built from TRBV5-1 and TRBJ1-4; tentative D call: TRBD1 (6 bases). V was shortened by 4 bases and J by 7 bases, with 20 bases between the two germline ends. Germline-derived CDR1 and CDR2 are SGHRS and YFSETQ. The CDR3 is 16 amino acids. The chain's CDR3 is CASSLNRPLGGEKLFF. The CDR3 DNA reads TGCGCCAGCAGCCTGAACCGACCATTAGGGGGTGAAAAACTGTTTTTT.